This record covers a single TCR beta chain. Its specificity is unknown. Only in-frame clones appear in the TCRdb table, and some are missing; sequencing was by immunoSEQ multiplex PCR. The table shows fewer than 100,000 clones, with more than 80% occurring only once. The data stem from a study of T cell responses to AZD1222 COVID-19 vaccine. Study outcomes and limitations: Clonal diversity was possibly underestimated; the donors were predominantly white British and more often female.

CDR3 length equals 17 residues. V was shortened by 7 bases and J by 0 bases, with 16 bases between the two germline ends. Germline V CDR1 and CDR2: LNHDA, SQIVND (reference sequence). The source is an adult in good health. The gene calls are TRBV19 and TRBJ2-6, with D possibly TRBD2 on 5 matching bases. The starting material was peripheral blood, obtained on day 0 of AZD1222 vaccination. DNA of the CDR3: TGTGCCAGTACCTCCAGAGGGCCGACCTCTGGGGCCAACGTCCTGACTTTC. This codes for CASTSRGPTSGANVLTF.